The rows below give T cell receptor beta chains drawn from one sample of a study of CD8+ T cells in alopecia areata. Profiling relied on immunoSEQ multiplex PCR, and the TCRdb table lists in-frame clones only, not all of them. The data show some 240,000 clones, roughly 57% seen once. Here the sequenced sample was CD4+ T cells sorted from blood, taken at week 0. Receptors were obtained from a human donor with alopecia areata. The CDR3 runs from the conserved cysteine through the conserved F or W. The order of the fields is D gene, clone size, J gene, V gene, CDR3 DNA, CDR3 protein. D genes are given only for firm matches. A row's size may be missing; if present it is once, few, many or a size class.

TRBD2 NA TRBJ2-1 TRBV5-1 TGCGCCAGCAGCCTTACTAGCGGGATTGGCCATGAGCAGTTCTTC CASSLTSGIGHEQFF
NA few TRBJ2-3 TRBV18 TGTGCCAGCTCACCACCGACGACAGATACGCAGTATTTT CASSPPTTDTQYF
TRBD2 NA TRBJ2-1 TRBV4-1 TGCGCCAGCAGACGCACCACACTAGCGGACTATAATGAGCAGTTCTTC CASRRTTLADYNEQFF
TRBD1 once TRBJ1-5 TRBV2 TGTGCCAGCAGTGTCCAGGGACAGACCAATCAGCCCCAGCATTTT CASSVQGQTNQPQHF
NA NA TRBJ2-7 TRBV6-5 TGTGCCAGCAGTTACTATAAGGGCTCCGAGCAGTACTTC CASSYYKGSEQYF
TRBD2 NA TRBJ2-7 TRBV11-2 TGTGCCAGCAGCCCCGGACTAGCGGGTTACGAGCAGTACTTC CASSPGLAGYEQYF
TRBD2 NA TRBJ2-3 TRBV9 TGTGCCAGCACCAAGGAACTAGCGGGATTCACAGATACGCAGTATTTT CASTKELAGFTDTQYF
NA NA TRBJ1-1 TRBV29-1 TGCAGCGTTGAGCGTCAGATGAACACTGAAGCTTTCTTT CSVERQMNTEAFF
NA NA TRBJ1-1 TRBV29-1 TGCAGCGTTGAAAGAGTCTTGAACACTGAAGCTTTCTTT CSVERVLNTEAFF
NA NA TRBJ2-7 TRBV5-1 TGCGCCAGCAGCTTGGAAGGCACCTACGAGCAGTACTTC CASSLEGTYEQYF
TRBD2 NA TRBJ2-5 TRBV30 TGTGCCTGGAGTACCCTAGCGGAAGCTACCCAGTACTTC CAWSTLAEATQYF
TRBD1 few TRBJ2-1 TRBV5-1 TGCGCCAGCAGCCTGGAGAAACGGACAGGTCTACTGAATGAGCAGTTCTTC CASSLEKRTGLLNEQFF
NA few TRBJ2-7 TRBV7-9 TGTGCCAGCAGCTTAGTAGGAGGACGGACCTCCCACGAGCAGTACTTC CASSLVGGRTSHEQYF
NA NA TRBJ2-1 TRBV5-1 TGCGCCAGCAGCCAGACACCTGGGGGCTCCTACAATGAGCAGTTCTTC CASSQTPGGSYNEQFF
TRBD1 NA TRBJ2-1 TRBV29-1 TGCAGCGTTGAAGGAGGGGGCTCCCTCCAGTTCTTC CSVEGGGSLQFF
NA NA TRBJ1-5 TRBV30 TGTGCCTGGAGTGTAGAAGGTGGACAGCCCCAGCATTTT CAWSVEGGQPQHF
TRBD2 NA TRBJ2-3 TRBV25-1 TGTGCCAGCAGTGACCCGGGACTAGCGGCCACAGATACGCAGTATTTT CASSDPGLAATDTQYF
TRBD2 NA TRBJ2-7 TRBV5-6 TGTGCCAGCAGCTTTATAACTAGCGCGTCCTACGAGCAGTACTTC CASSFITSASYEQYF
NA NA TRBJ1-6 TRBV30 TGTGCCTGGAGTGTCAATAATTCACCCCTCCACTTT CAWSVNNSPLHF
NA NA TRBJ2-2 TRBV7-2 TGTGCCAGCAGCTTTGCTAACACCGGGGAGCTGTTTTTT CASSFANTGELFF
NA few TRBJ1-2 TRBV30 TGTGCCTGGAGTAAGCCCACGGAGGGACGGGGCTACACCTTC CAWSKPTEGRGYTF
NA NA TRBJ1-6 TRBV7-9 TGTGCCAGCAGCTTGTCCCAGGGGTATAATTCACCCCTCCACTTT CASSLSQGYNSPLHF
NA NA TRBJ2-2 TRBV6-5 TGTGCCAGCAGTGGTCCGAACACCGGGGAGCTGTTTTTT CASSGPNTGELFF
NA few TRBJ2-1 TRBV5-1 TGCGCCAGCAGCTTGGTTCGTCCCTCTCGAGTGAATGAGCAGTTCTTC CASSLVRPSRVNEQFF
TRBD1 NA TRBJ2-7 TRBV30 TGTGCCTGGAGGACAGGGGGATTCGGCGAGCAGTACTTC CAWRTGGFGEQYF
TRBD1 NA TRBJ1-5 TRBV5-1 TGCGCCAGCAGCCTCGAGGGGACAGCAAATAATCAGCCCCAGCATTTT CASSLEGTANNQPQHF
NA NA TRBJ1-3 TRBV19 TGTGCCAGTAAGGTCGGAAACACCATATATTTT CASKVGNTIYF
NA NA TRBJ1-2 TRBV7-9 TGTGCCAGCAGCGAAAACAGGGCCTCGTATGGCTACACCTTC CASSENRASYGYTF
NA NA TRBJ2-5 TRBV20-1 TGCAGTGCTATGGAAGAGACCCAGTACTTC CSAMEETQYF
NA few TRBJ1-2 TRBV4-1 TGCGCCAGCAGCCAATACAGGAGCTATGGCTACACCTTC CASSQYRSYGYTF
TRBD1 NA TRBJ1-6 TRBV29-1 TGCAGCGCTAGCGGACAGGGGAGAAATTCACCCCTCCACTTT CSASGQGRNSPLHF
NA once TRBJ2-3 TRBV5-4 TGTGCCAGCAGCTTTAACCACCCAGATACGCAGTATTTT CASSFNHPDTQYF
NA NA TRBJ2-1 TRBV11-3 TGTGCCAGCAGCTTATCCCAGTGGAATGAGCAGTTCTTC CASSLSQWNEQFF
NA NA TRBJ2-7 TRBV10-3 TGTGCCAGTGGAAAGGACCCCTACGAGCAGTACTTC CASGKDPYEQYF
TRBD2 many TRBJ2-1 TRBV14 TGTGCCAGCAGCCAAGGACTAGCTGGAGATGAGCAGTTCTTC CASSQGLAGDEQFF
NA NA TRBJ1-1 TRBV29-1 TGCAGCGTACCCGGGACACTAGGGTTGGCCACTGAAGCTTTCTTT CSVPGTLGLATEAFF